These 19 T cell receptor beta chains came from one sample sequenced in a study of blood T cell repertoires in COVID-19. Sequencing used immunoSEQ multiplex PCR; TCRdb keeps in-frame clones, though not all of them. Counted here are tens of thousands of clones, 80% to 90% occurring once; the ten biggest clones make up approximately 33%. The sample was peripheral blood. These receptors originate from a woman over 75 with COVID-19, enrolled during active disease.

V and J are TRBV7-3 and TRBJ2-7; 7 nucleotides line up with TRBD2. The CDR3 is made up of 13 amino acids. Germline CDR1 is SGHTA and CDR2 is FQGTGA. J was trimmed by 7 bases and V by 4 bases; bases with no gene match: 7. The CDR3 sequence: CASSSQAGSEQYF. CDR3 coding DNA: TGTGCCAGCAGCTCCCAAGCGGGATCGGAGCAGTACTTC.

The gene calls are TRBV25-1 and TRBJ1-3; TRBD1 matches 7 bases. CDR3 length: 15 residues. Germline values: CDR1 MGHDK, CDR2 SYGVNS. V dropped 4 bases and J dropped 2; count of bases not matched to a gene: 5. The CDR3 region has the DNA TGTGCCAGCAGTGCGACAGGGCGCACTGGAAACACCATATATTTT. This codes for CASSATGRTGNTIYF.

V gene TRBV5-5 combines with J gene TRBJ1-2; TRBD1 might be the D (6 bases). V lost 5 bases and J 6 bases, leaving 20 bases between the germline ends. The CDR3 spans 15 residues. Germline CDR1 and CDR2: SGHKS and YYEKEE (reference sequence). CDR3 nucleotide sequence: TGTGCCAGCAGGATCCAGGGGACAAGAAAGGATGGCTACACCTTC. Translating gives CASRIQGTRKDGYTF.

The V and J genes are TRBV21-1 and TRBJ2-5; TRBD2 is the table's D call and was not checked against the DNA. TRBV21-1 is deemed a pseudogene. This CDR3 contains 16 residues. The CDR3 spells CASSKARGESQETQYF. The CDR3 nucleotides are TGTGCCAGCAGCAAAGCGCGGGGGGAGTCCCAAGAGACCCAGTACTTC.

The chain couples TRBV25-1 to TRBJ1-1, with TRBD1 matching over 8 bases. V was clipped by 8 bases and J by 0 bases; unmatched bases: 2. The CDR3 runs to 13 residues. Germline CDR1 MGHDK, CDR2 SYGVNS. The CDR3 protein is CASGGQVNTEAFF. The CDR3 region has the DNA TGTGCCAGCGGGGGACAGGTGAACACTGAAGCTTTCTTT.

In this sample, this clone turned up once. J is TRBJ1-1 and V is TRBV18; D possibly corresponds to TRBD1 (6 bases). V shed 3 bases and J shed 2 bases, with 16 bases lying between them. Germline CDR1 reads KGHSH; CDR2 reads LQKENI. The CDR3 is 16 residues long. This chain's CDR3 is CASSPNTGLRNTEAFF. CDR3 sequence (DNA): TGTGCCAGCTCACCTAATACAGGGTTGAGAAACACTGAAGCTTTCTTT.

The chain links TRBV5-3 to TRBJ1-1; TRBD1 aligns across 7 bases. TRBV5-3 is an ORF for which the function is uncertain. Losses at the gene ends were 3 bases for V and 5 bases for J; bases not matched to a gene: 16. This CDR3 has 17 residues. CDR3 region: CARSSPGTVSRGTEAFF. DNA for the CDR3: TGTGCCAGAAGCTCACCCGGGACAGTAAGTCGGGGAACTGAAGCTTTCTTT.

This clone was seen only a few times. Other DNA sequences in this sample translate to the same CDR3. This rearrangement joins TRBV6-2 or TRBV6-3 to TRBJ1-2; TRBD1 aligns across 8 bases. There are 14 residues in the CDR3. The V segment lost 2 bases and the J segment 7 bases; nucleotides outside the gene matches: 6. Germline CDR1 reads MNHEY; CDR2 reads SVGEGT. CDR3 residues: CASSYKRQGIGYTF. CDR3 in DNA: TGTGCCAGCAGTTACAAACGACAGGGGATTGGCTACACCTTC.

V usage is TRBV4-2 and J usage is TRBJ1-2; 7 positions match TRBD1. CDR1 is LGHNA and CDR2 is YNFKEQ in the germline V gene. The V gene end was trimmed by 3 bases and the J gene end by 6 bases; junction bases not matched to a gene: 4. The CDR3 sequence is 13 residues long. As DNA, the CDR3 is TGTGCCAGCAGCCATACACAGGGGAATGGCTACACCTTC. Amino acid sequence: CASSHTQGNGYTF.

The gene calls are TRBV9 and TRBJ2-3; TRBD2 is a possible D gene (6 bases). CDR1 and CDR2 from the germline V gene are SGDLS and YYNGEE. CDR3 length: 15 residues. The V and J ends lost 2 bases and 5 bases respectively, with 15 bases between them. CDR3 coding DNA: TGTGCCAGCAGCGTCAATGCGGGATGGGAAGATACGCAGTATTTT. It yields the protein CASSVNAGWEDTQYF.

This clone was seen a few times. The chain employs TRBV28 and TRBJ1-6; D call uncertain. The CDR3 length is 13 residues. Germline loops: CDR1 MDHEN, CDR2 SYDVKM. V was cut by 9 bases and J by 4 bases, with 10 bases left in between. CDR3 loop: CASYSIYNSPLHF. CDR3 sequence (DNA): TGTGCCAGTTACTCCATATATAATTCACCCCTCCACTTT.

The chain recombines TRBV19 with TRBJ2-4, with 10 bases aligning to TRBD2. CDR1 is LNHDA, CDR2 SQIVND, per germline (reference sequence). This CDR3 comprises 15 residues. V was clipped by 0 bases and J by 9 bases; unmatched bases: 5. CDR3 sequence (DNA): TGTGCCAGTAGTATAGAAGGGACTAGCGCGGGCATTCAGTACTTC. Its protein is CASSIEGTSAGIQYF.

The CDR3, as DNA: TGTGCCAGCAGTTACTCTGGGACAGGGAACTATGGCTACACCTTC. It specifies CASSYSGTGNYGYTF. The chain is built from TRBV6-6 and TRBJ1-2, with TRBD1 matching over 9 bases. The CDR3 contains 15 residues. Germline CDR1 is MNHNY and CDR2 is SVGAGI (reference sequence). The J segment lost 2 bases and the V segment lost 0 bases, leaving 1 base of the junction unmatched.

The chain employs TRBV7-3 and TRBJ1-5, with TRBD1 as a possible D gene (5 bases). V dropped 2 bases and J dropped 0 bases, with 26 bases sitting between them. Per the germline V gene, CDR1 is SGHTA and CDR2 is FQGTGA. The CDR3 is 21 amino acids. The chain's CDR3 is CASSLVPRVRNGTYSNQPQHF. Here the CDR3 DNA reads TGTGCCAGCAGCTTAGTTCCCAGGGTGAGAAATGGCACATATAGCAATCAGCCCCAGCATTTT.

The CDR3 protein is CASTQYPGTRGSYEQYF. CDR3 in DNA: TGCGCCAGCACCCAATATCCCGGGACTAGGGGCTCCTACGAGCAGTACTTC. The chain employs TRBV5-1 and TRBJ2-7, with 8 bases identical to TRBD2. Germline CDR1 and CDR2: SGHRS and YFSETQ. The J segment lost 0 bases and the V segment lost 6 bases, leaving 14 bases of the junction unmatched. The CDR3 covers 17 residues.

The rearrangement joins TRBV5-4 to TRBJ2-1, with 8 bases matching TRBD2. The CDR3 consists of 16 residues. The germline CDR1 and CDR2 sequences are SGHNT and YYREEE (reference sequence). The V gene end was trimmed by 0 bases and the J gene end by 4 bases; junction bases not matched to a gene: 6. CDR3 region: CASSLAGGPFYNEQFF. The CDR3 DNA reads TGTGCCAGCAGCTTGGCGGGAGGGCCCTTTTACAATGAGCAGTTCTTC.

The genes are TRBV27 and TRBJ2-5; TRBD2 matches at 7 bases. CDR1 MNHEY and CDR2 SMNVEV come from the germline V gene (reference sequence). J gave up 2 bases and V 10 bases, and 10 bases lay outside the gene matches. The CDR3 runs 14 residues. CDR3 in amino acids: CATRGGFPQETQYF. CDR3 bases: TGTGCCACTCGGGGAGGGTTCCCTCAAGAGACCCAGTACTTC.

The V gene is TRBV7-9, the J gene TRBJ2-2, with D possibly matching TRBD2 (5 bases). Deletions cut 2 bases from V and 4 bases from J, with 5 bases between. CDR1 is SEHNR and CDR2 is FQNEAQ in the germline V gene (reference sequence). This CDR3 is 13 amino acids long. CDR3 sequence (DNA): TGTGCCAGCAGCTTAACTAGCACCGGGGAGCTGTTTTTT. Amino acids: CASSLTSTGELFF.

This chain joins TRBV3-1 (or the pseudogene TRBV3-2) and TRBJ2-7; a possible D gene is TRBD1 (6 bases). Trimming took 4 bases from V and 0 from J, leaving 13 bases between them. This CDR3 comprises 15 residues. CDR1 is LGHDT, CDR2 YNNKEL, per germline (reference sequence). The CDR3 sequence is CASSPDRSSSYEQYF. CDR3 DNA sequence: TGTGCCAGCAGCCCTGACAGGTCAAGCTCCTACGAGCAGTACTTC.